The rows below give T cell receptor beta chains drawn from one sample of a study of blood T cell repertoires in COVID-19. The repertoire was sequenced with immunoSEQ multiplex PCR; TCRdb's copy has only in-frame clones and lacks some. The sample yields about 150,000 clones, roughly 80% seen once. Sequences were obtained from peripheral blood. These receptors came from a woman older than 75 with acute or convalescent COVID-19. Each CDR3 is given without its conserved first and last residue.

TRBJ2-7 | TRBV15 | ATSRDLHREQY
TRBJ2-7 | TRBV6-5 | ASRARGQGEEQY
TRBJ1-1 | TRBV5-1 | ASSLGGTGQAF
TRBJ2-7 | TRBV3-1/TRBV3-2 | ASSHMTSGYYEQY
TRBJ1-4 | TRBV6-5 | ASSYRQGELF
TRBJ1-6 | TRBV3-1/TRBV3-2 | ASSQDGTGIFSPLH
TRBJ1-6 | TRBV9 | ASSPSPGTGFYSPLH
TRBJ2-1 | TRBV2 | ASAAGVSAEQF
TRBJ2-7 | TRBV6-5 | ASSSSGNRGIAEQY
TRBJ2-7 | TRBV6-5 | ASRDRVIPYEQY
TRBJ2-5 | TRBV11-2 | ASSTRTGIRETQY
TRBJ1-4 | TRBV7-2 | ASSLGIDRALF
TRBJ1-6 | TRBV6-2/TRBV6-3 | ASSYRGTGGSPLH
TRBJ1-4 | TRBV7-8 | ASSLAGHEKLF
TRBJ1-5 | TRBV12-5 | ASGLSEISAPQH
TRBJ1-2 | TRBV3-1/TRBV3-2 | ASSPSSNYGYT
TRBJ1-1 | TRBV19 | ASTAQGARDAF
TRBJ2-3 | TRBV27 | ASSFQFTDTQY
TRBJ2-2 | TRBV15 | ATSSRPGPGLVVTGELF
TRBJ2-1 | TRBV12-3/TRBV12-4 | ASTLTSIDEQF
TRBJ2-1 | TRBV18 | ASSPRDSTGEQF
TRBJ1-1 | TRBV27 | ASSLGQGANTEAF
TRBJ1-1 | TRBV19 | ASSIRQDTEAF
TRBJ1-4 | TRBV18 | ASSPRTGNEKLF
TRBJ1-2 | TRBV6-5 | ASNGGQGAGGYT
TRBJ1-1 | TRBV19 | ASSDDSLNTEAF
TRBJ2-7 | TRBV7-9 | ASSPASGVGEQY
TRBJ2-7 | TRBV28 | ASSLRGLAWGY
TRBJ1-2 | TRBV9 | ASSVTGFQNYGYT
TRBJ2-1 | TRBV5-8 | ASSLGTSGFNEQF
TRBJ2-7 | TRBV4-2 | ASSQVAGSTYEQY
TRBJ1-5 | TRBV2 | ASRQGALNQPQH
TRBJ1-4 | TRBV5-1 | ASSFSPGGQEKLF
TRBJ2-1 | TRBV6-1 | ASSETSGTSRKQF
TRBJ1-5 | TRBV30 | AWSVKTVYSNQPQH
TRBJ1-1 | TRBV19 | ASSITGVNTEAF
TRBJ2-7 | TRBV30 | AWSGGQAGSYEQY
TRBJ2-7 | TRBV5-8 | ASSLGTRDRAHEQY
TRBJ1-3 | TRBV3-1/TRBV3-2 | ASSQDYGRGSGNTIY
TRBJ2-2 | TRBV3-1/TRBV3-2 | ASSRQNSGGSNTGELF
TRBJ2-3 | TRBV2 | ASSPRTSGTTDTQY
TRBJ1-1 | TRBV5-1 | ASSLGQGSVHTEAF